A selection of T cell receptor beta chains follows, all from one sample in a study of control samples from healthy donors and cancer patients. Clones were read by immunoSEQ multiplex PCR, and TCRdb kept only the in-frame ones, dropping some. This table has 160,000 or so clones, about 94% appearing once. Source material: blood. Receptors were obtained from a woman between 35 and 50 years old in good health. The conserved cysteine and the conserved F or W are not part of the CDR3 here.

V	J	CDR3
TRBV5-8	TRBJ1-5	ASSSWTIGNQPQH
TRBV2	TRBJ1-5	ASSWHLRQPQH
TRBV16	TRBJ2-6	ASSQGSPNSGANVLT
TRBV12-3/TRBV12-4	TRBJ2-7	ASSWGLAYEQY
TRBV7-9	TRBJ1-4	ASSQRTEVREKLF
TRBV6-2/TRBV6-3	TRBJ2-1	ASSYSTGVRYNEQF
TRBV7-9	TRBJ1-5	ASSPRGWNQPQH
TRBV4-2	TRBJ1-3	ASSQDRTARNTIY
TRBV14	TRBJ2-1	ASSQNRVLRNEQF
TRBV7-9	TRBJ1-4	ASSFGEGEKLF
TRBV6-1	TRBJ1-5	ASSDGLGLGKNQPQH
TRBV9	TRBJ2-3	ASSVTGTSTDTQY
TRBV3-1/TRBV3-2	TRBJ1-1	ASSHKVGGWDTEAF
TRBV5-1	TRBJ2-5	ASVLAGQETQY
TRBV21-1	TRBJ2-5	ASSKMETQY
TRBV12-5	TRBJ1-3	ASGLVRIVPDSGNTIY
TRBV9	TRBJ1-2	ASSPSTTGGHYGYT
TRBV6-1	TRBJ1-4	ASSDARQGAYEKLF
TRBV5-1	TRBJ2-6	ASSLEDRGRIGANVLT
TRBV7-2	TRBJ1-1	ASSPQGGNTEAF
TRBV6-2/TRBV6-3	TRBJ1-4	ASSLTGLGEKLF
TRBV7-9	TRBJ1-1	ASSRDPGQGNTEAF
TRBV4-3	TRBJ2-4	ASRGGSNIQY
TRBV19	TRBJ1-5	ASSFRVGSNQPQH
TRBV12-3/TRBV12-4	TRBJ1-5	ASSLAGRPQH
TRBV7-9	TRBJ1-5	ASSLSGGLSNQPQH
TRBV7-7	TRBJ2-2	ASSRDANTGELF
TRBV10-3	TRBJ1-1	AISELGTRRTEAF
TRBV12-3/TRBV12-4	TRBJ1-1	ASGLRLNTEAF
TRBV5-6	TRBJ1-5	ASSYLAGGLINQPQH
TRBV4-3	TRBJ2-1	ASSQGYRNNEQF
TRBV6-4	TRBJ1-2	ASSDRTGTNYGYT
TRBV27	TRBJ1-2	ASSPLSLTGAHGYT
TRBV2	TRBJ1-1	ASTTQTLNTEAF
TRBV14	TRBJ2-5	ASSRKRGLALFGETQY
TRBV29-1	TRBJ1-1	SVEGLLNTEAF
TRBV2	TRBJ2-6	ASREQISGANVLT
TRBV5-4	TRBJ2-3	ASSLRQSTDTQY
TRBV11-2	TRBJ1-2	ASSPRRDGQIYGYT
TRBV4-2	TRBJ2-3	ASSQDRRYTDTQY
TRBV20-1	TRBJ2-5	SAMATETQY
TRBV6-4	TRBJ1-1	ASRAGTANTEAF
TRBV7-9	TRBJ1-1	ASSLAMGVTGENTEAF
TRBV12-3/TRBV12-4	TRBJ1-1	ASSLTEAF
TRBV30	TRBJ1-2	AESRGGDFYGYT
TRBV5-1	TRBJ2-5	ASSPGTGGYQETQY